This T cell receptor beta chain appears in the sequencing data of a study of T cell clonality in common variable immunodeficiency. Whole-study findings and limits: Compared with healthy controls, CVID subjects showed increased TCRbeta clonality, mostly in about a third. Reportedly, TCR beta sequences from common variable immunodeficiency showed fewer deletions and N-nucleotide insertions. Shared TCRbeta clones were fewer between CVID subjects than controls.

V was pared by 1 base and J by 3 bases, with 12 bases between. Germline V gene data show CDR1 as DFQATT and CDR2 as SNEGSKA (reference sequence). CDR3 length: 14 amino acids. Clones were read by immunoSEQ multiplex PCR, and TCRdb kept only the in-frame ones, dropping some. The repertoire has some 32,000 clones, none seen only once; the ten largest take 3.5% to 4.5%. Many counts were recorded for this clone. Its matching antigen is unknown. Read sequence stops 3 residues before the CDR3 end, and the germline J gene provides the missing end. Donors gave roughly 5 to 8.5 ml heparinized peripheral whole blood.

This clonotype originated in a person between 18 and 70 years old in good health. Input material: peripheral blood mononuclear cells. The chain joins TRBV20-1 to TRBJ2-5; D might be TRBD2 (6 bases). Here the CDR3 reads CSARGGKKEETQYF. CDR3 bases read: TGCAGTGCTAGAGGCGGGAAGAAGGAAGAGACC.